The 28 T cell receptor beta chains given below trace back to one sample, sequenced in a study of CD8+ T cells in alopecia areata. The treatment denotes: oral pan-JAK inhibitor, 5-10 mg twice daily. cDNA reverse transcribed from extracted RNA served as the sequencing template. Profiled with immunoSEQ multiplex PCR; TCRdb holds only in-frame clones, not every one. Of 150,000 to 200,000 clones in the sample, 45% to 60% were seen once. The sequenced sample was CD8+ T cells sorted from blood, obtained between weeks 51 and 54, from a patient treated with tofacitinib. The receptors originated from a human donor with alopecia areata.

The gene calls are TRBV2 and TRBJ2-7; D ambiguous. Germline V gene data show CDR1 as SNHLY and CDR2 as FYNNEI. This CDR3 is 13 amino acids long. The V end was cut by 1 base, the J end by 2 bases, with 6 bases between. CDR3 in DNA: TGTGCCAGCAGTGAAGGGTTAGCCTACGAGCAGTACTTC. Its translation is CASSEGLAYEQYF.

The chain is built from TRBV13 and TRBJ2-3, with TRBD2 matching over 12 bases. Germline CDR1 PRHDT, CDR2 FYEKMQ (reference sequence). The trim removed 4 bases at V and 4 bases at J, leaving 9 bases unmatched. This CDR3 comprises 17 residues. In nucleotides, the CDR3 is TGTGCCAGCAGCTCCTACGGACTAGCGGGACCAGCAGATACGCAGTATTTT. Amino acid sequence: CASSSYGLAGPADTQYF.

This clone was detected once. Additional DNA sequences in this sample encode the identical CDR3. The gene calls are TRBV5-1 and TRBJ2-7; D gene ambiguous. Germline CDR1 is SGHRS and CDR2 is YFSETQ. V lost 0 bases to trimming and J lost 3 bases, with 4 bases between them. This CDR3 has 12 amino acids. CDR3 sequence (DNA): TGCGCCAGCAGCTTGGAGGGCTACGAGCAGTACTTC. It codes for CASSLEGYEQYF.

The chain uses TRBV7-3 and TRBJ1-1; D unresolved. The CDR3 extends over 13 amino acids. Germline CDR1 SGHTA, CDR2 FQGTGA. The V gene lost 2 bases and the J gene lost 8 bases, with 12 bases spanning the gap. The CDR3 nucleotides are TGTGCCAGCAGCTTACGAGGAAGTGACGAAGCTTTCTTT. Translation: CASSLRGSDEAFF.

J is TRBJ1-5 and V is TRBV6-1, with a tentative D call TRBD1 (6 bases). CDR1 MNHNS and CDR2 SASEGT come from the germline V gene. The length of the CDR3 is 14 residues. Trimming removed 3 bases from V and 5 bases from J, with 11 bases in between. The CDR3 sequence: CASSDRGEHQPQHF. DNA for the CDR3: TGTGCCAGCAGTGACAGGGGTGAGCATCAGCCCCAGCATTTT.

J is TRBJ2-3 and V is TRBV9; D not certain. Germline CDR1 and CDR2: SGDLS and YYNGEE. The CDR3 is 12 amino acids. Trimming removed 0 bases at V and 4 bases at J, with 3 bases between. This CDR3 reads CASSVGADTQYF. The CDR3 DNA reads as TGTGCCAGCAGCGTAGGGGCAGATACGCAGTATTTT.

V gene TRBV5-1 combines with J gene TRBJ2-1, with unresolved D. Germline loops: CDR1 SGHRS, CDR2 YFSETQ. V was cut by 4 bases and J by 8 bases, with 7 bases left in between. The CDR3 runs to 11 residues. CDR3 nucleotide sequence: TGCGCCAGCAGCGGCCTCCATGAGCAGTTCTTC. This sequence encodes CASSGLHEQFF. Filled out from reference TRBV5-1 and TRBJ2-1, the complete variable domain reads KAGVTQTPRYLIKTRGQQVTLSCSPISGHRSVSWYQQTPGQGLQFLFEYFSETQRNKGNFPGRFSGRQFSNSRSEMNVSTLELGDSALYLCASSGLHEQFFGPGTRLTVL.

This clone was counted only a few times. The germline gene is not matched at one end of the junction; a read error may be the cause. The chain joins TRBV9 to TRBJ2-1, with 11 nucleotides matching TRBD2. CDR1 is SGDLS, CDR2 YYNGEE, per germline. The CDR3 is 16 residues long. For the CDR3, the DNA is TGTGCCAGCAGCGTAGAATCTAGCGGGGGGTACAGTGAGCAGTTCTTC. Translation gives CASSVESSGGYSEQFF.

The J gene is TRBJ1-2, the V gene TRBV30; D is possibly TRBD1 (5 bases). V shed 0 bases and J shed 2 bases, with 7 bases lying between them. This CDR3 region has 13 residues. Per germline, CDR1 GTSNPN and CDR2 SVGIG (reference sequence). CDR3 in DNA: TGTGCCTGGAGTGTACGGGACAACTATGGCTACACCTTC. It yields the protein CAWSVRDNYGYTF.

The gene calls are TRBV7-3 and TRBJ2-1, with 8 nucleotides matching TRBD2. The CDR3 runs to 14 residues. V lost 3 bases, J lost 5 bases, and 3 bases stayed unmatched. CDR1 is SGHTA and CDR2 is FQGTGA in the germline V gene. CDR3 loop: CASSLGLDDNEQFF. CDR3 nucleotide sequence: TGTGCCAGCAGCTTGGGACTAGACGACAATGAGCAGTTCTTC.

The CDR3 DNA reads TGTGCCAGCAGTTCCTTCGGGGCAGCCCTCCCAGAGACCCAGTACTTC. Protein sequence: CASSSFGAALPETQYF. The gene calls are TRBV27 and TRBJ2-5; perhaps D is TRBD1 or TRBD2 (5 bases each). Deletions cut 4 bases from V and 4 bases from J, with 19 bases between. The CDR3 consists of 16 residues. Looked up from germline, CDR1 is MNHEY and CDR2 is SMNVEV (reference sequence).

This clone was recorded at least ten times. This sequence joins TRBV7-8 and TRBJ2-5; weak D call: TRBD2 (5 bases). Trimming removed 2 bases at V and 4 bases at J, with 8 bases between. CDR3 length: 13 amino acids. Germline-derived CDR1 and CDR2 are SGHVS and FQNEAQ. As DNA, the CDR3 is TGTGCCAGCAGCTTAAGGAGGAGAGAGACCCAGTACTTC. It encodes CASSLRRRETQYF.

A few counts support this clone. The chain has TRBV29-1 and TRBJ1-2, with unresolved D. Looked up from germline, CDR1 is SQVTM and CDR2 is ANQGSEA. CDR3 length: 11 residues. V lost 1 base to trimming and J lost 8 bases, with 8 bases between them. The CDR3 here is CSVEGPSGYTF. DNA for the CDR3: TGCAGCGTTGAAGGTCCGTCCGGCTACACCTTC.

V usage is TRBV29-1 and J usage is TRBJ1-1, with D uncertain. V dropped 7 bases and J dropped 5 bases, with 11 bases sitting between them. CDR1 is SQVTM and CDR2 is ANQGSEA in the germline V gene. This CDR3 has 11 residues. CDR3 amino acids: CSAGGYTEAFF. In DNA, the CDR3 is TGCAGCGCAGGAGGTTATACTGAAGCTTTCTTT.

The gene calls are TRBV13 and TRBJ2-5, with TRBD1 matching 9 bases. V shed 5 bases and J 4 bases; nucleotides not matched to a gene: 5. Germline V gene sequence: CDR1 PRHDT, CDR2 FYEKMQ (reference sequence). CDR3 length: 14 residues. CDR3 in amino acids: CASSRDREGETQYF. CDR3 nucleotide sequence: TGTGCCAGCAGCCGGGACAGGGAAGGAGAGACCCAGTACTTC.

V gene TRBV12-5 combines with J gene TRBJ2-7; TRBD1 agrees at 9 bases. The CDR3 sequence is 13 residues long. V was pared by 5 bases and J by 5 bases, with 4 bases of the junction left unmatched. Germline lookup yields CDR1 LGHNT and CDR2 FRNRAP. CDR3 amino acids: CASGPRDRDEQYF. The CDR3 nucleotides read TGTGCTAGTGGTCCCCGGGACAGGGACGAGCAGTACTTC.

The chain recombines TRBV27 with TRBJ2-5, with D possibly TRBD1 on 6 matching bases. Trimming took off 4 bases at V and 1 base at J, with 7 bases between the two ends. The germline gives CDR1 MNHEY, CDR2 SMNVEV (reference sequence). CDR3 length: 13 amino acids. The CDR3 sequence: CASSSRGQETQYF. The CDR3 region has the DNA TGTGCCAGCAGTTCCAGGGGCCAAGAGACCCAGTACTTC.

The rearrangement joins TRBV27 to TRBJ2-6; D ambiguous. Per germline, CDR1 MNHEY and CDR2 SMNVEV (reference sequence). The V end lost 0 bases, the J end lost 4 bases, and 10 bases lay between the germline ends. The CDR3 consists of 16 residues. CDR3 nucleotides: TGTGCCAGCAGTTTATCGAGTACGGTGGGGGCCAACGTCCTGACTTTC. Translation: CASSLSSTVGANVLTF.

The rearrangement links TRBV30 to TRBJ2-5, with unresolved D. The CDR3 has 13 amino acids. In germline, CDR1 is GTSNPN, CDR2 SVGIG (reference sequence). Trimming took off 1 base at V and 5 bases at J, with 11 bases between the two ends. The CDR3 DNA sequence: TGTGCCTGGAGTGGGGTTAGCCAGGAGACCCAGTACTTC. This gives the protein CAWSGVSQETQYF.

V gene TRBV7-3 combines with J gene TRBJ2-6; D is unclear. V lost 2 bases and J lost 3, with 11 bases in between. CDR1 and CDR2 from the germline V gene are SGHTA and FQGTGA. The CDR3 runs to 16 residues. CDR3 coding DNA: TGTGCCAGCAGCTTAGGTTTTGGTGGTGGGGCCAACGTCCTGACTTTC. It codes for CASSLGFGGGANVLTF.

A few counts support this clone. The rearrangement uses TRBV27 and TRBJ2-7, with 7 bases that match TRBD1. The junction had 9 bases not matched to a gene; V was cut back by 8 bases and J by 5 bases. Germline values: CDR1 MNHEY, CDR2 SMNVEV (reference sequence). The CDR3 runs 13 residues. The CDR3 protein is CASARGPEDEQYF. The CDR3 nucleotides read TGTGCCAGCGCGAGGGGGCCCGAAGACGAGCAGTACTTC.

The CDR3 coding sequence is TGTGCCAGCACCCTGGGGGGTCTTGGCTACACCTTC. This codes for CASTLGGLGYTF. The rearrangement uses TRBV7-9 and TRBJ1-2; D possibly corresponds to TRBD1 (5 bases). V lost 7 bases to trimming and J lost 7 bases, with 13 bases between them. Germline V CDR1 and CDR2: SEHNR, FQNEAQ (reference sequence). The CDR3 is made up of 12 amino acids.

This clone was counted a few times. The chain has TRBV13 and TRBJ2-3; no definite D call. The CDR3 has 14 residues. Between the trimmed V and J ends, which lost 1 base and 3 bases, there was a span of 8 bases. Germline V gene data show CDR1 as PRHDT and CDR2 as FYEKMQ (reference sequence). The CDR3 loop is CASSLASETDTQYF. In DNA form, the CDR3 reads TGTGCCAGCAGCTTAGCGTCGGAGACAGATACGCAGTATTTT.

This clone was observed many times. V usage is TRBV30 and J usage is TRBJ2-1; 7 bases match TRBD2. Trimming took 1 base from V and 5 from J; bases not matched to a gene: 8. CDR3 length equals 15 residues. Per germline, CDR1 GTSNPN and CDR2 SVGIG (reference sequence). CDR3 in DNA: TGTGCCTGGAGTGGGGACTATAATACTAACAATGAGCAGTTCTTC. Its translation is CAWSGDYNTNNEQFF.

This chain connects TRBV9 to TRBJ1-5; no firm D call. Trimming shortened V by 4 bases and J by 4 bases, and 6 bases separated the two germline ends. This CDR3 has 12 residues. Germline V gene data show CDR1 as SGDLS and CDR2 as YYNGEE. CDR3 bases: TGTGCCAGCAGCCTAGCGAATCAGCCCCAGCATTTT. Amino acids: CASSLANQPQHF. The complete variable domain, with remaining parts taken from reference TRBV9 and TRBJ1-5, reads DSGVTQTPKHLITATGQRVTLRCSPRSGDLSVYWYQQSLDQGLQFLIQYYNGEERAKGNILERFSAQQFPDLHSELNLSSLELGDSALYFCASSLANQPQHFGDGTRLSIL.

The CDR3 DNA reads TGTGCCAGCAGCTTAAAGGGTCCGGACACTGAAGCTTTCTTT. Translation gives CASSLKGPDTEAFF. The chain couples TRBV7-9 to TRBJ1-1; D is ambiguous. Germline V CDR1 and CDR2: SEHNR, FQNEAQ (reference sequence). Trimming removed 2 bases from V and 3 bases from J, with 10 bases in between. The CDR3 totals 14 residues.

Remarks on this clone: This specimen includes other DNA sequences encoding the same CDR3. The chain is built from TRBV9 and TRBJ1-1, with 9 nucleotides matching TRBD1. The CDR3 totals 13 residues. Per the germline V gene, CDR1 is SGDLS and CDR2 is YYNGEE. The trim removed 3 bases at V and 4 bases at J, leaving 1 base unmatched. This CDR3 reads CASSATGGTEAFF. The CDR3 bases are TGTGCCAGCAGCGCGACAGGGGGCACTGAAGCTTTCTTT.

CDR3 DNA: TGTGCCAGCAGCGTAGGAGGAGGGAGCACTGAAGCTTTCTTT. Its protein is CASSVGGGSTEAFF. The chain combines TRBV9 with TRBJ1-1; D is uncertain. The germline V gene has CDR1 SGDLS and CDR2 YYNGEE. V gave up 0 bases and J gave up 4 bases, with 10 bases separating them. This CDR3 is built from 14 residues.